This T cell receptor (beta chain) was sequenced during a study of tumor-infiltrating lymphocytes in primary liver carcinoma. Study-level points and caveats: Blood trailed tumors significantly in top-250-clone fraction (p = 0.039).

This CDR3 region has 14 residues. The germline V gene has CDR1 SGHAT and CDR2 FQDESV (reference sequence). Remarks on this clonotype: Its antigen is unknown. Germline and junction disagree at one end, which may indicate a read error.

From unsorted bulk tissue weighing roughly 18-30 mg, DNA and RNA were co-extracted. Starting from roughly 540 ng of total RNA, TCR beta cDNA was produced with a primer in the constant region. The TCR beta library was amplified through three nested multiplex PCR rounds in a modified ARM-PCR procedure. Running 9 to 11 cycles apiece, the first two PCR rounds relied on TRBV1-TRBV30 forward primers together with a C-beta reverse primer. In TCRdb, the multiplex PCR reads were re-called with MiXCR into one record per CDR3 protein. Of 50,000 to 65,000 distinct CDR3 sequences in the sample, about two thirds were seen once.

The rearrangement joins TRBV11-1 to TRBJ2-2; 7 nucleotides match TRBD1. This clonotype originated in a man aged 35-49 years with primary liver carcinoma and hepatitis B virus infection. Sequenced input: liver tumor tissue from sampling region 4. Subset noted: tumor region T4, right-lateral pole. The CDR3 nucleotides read TGCGTTAGCAGCTTTACAGGGGTTACCGGGGAGCTGTTTTTT. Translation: CVSSFTGVTGELFF.